A selection of T cell receptor beta chains follows, all from one sample in a study of cytomegalovirus exposure and HLA in healthy donors. Sequencing used immunoSEQ multiplex PCR; TCRdb keeps in-frame clones, though not all of them. The sample has 150,000 or so clones; about two thirds are singletons. Sequenced material: PBMCs. The source is a man under 40 in good health and CMV-seropositive. CDR3s include the opening cysteine and the closing phenylalanine or tryptophan. The D gene is left open where the match is weak. A row's size may be missing; if present it is once, few, many or a size class.

size | J | V | D | DNA | CDR3
NA | TRBJ2-7 | TRBV18 | TRBD2 | TGTGCCAGCTCACCGGGACTAGCGGCCTACGAGCAGTACTTC | CASSPGLAAYEQYF
NA | TRBJ2-7 | TRBV18 | NA | TGTGCCAGCTCACCTACGTTTACAGGATTCGGGTCGGAGCAGTACTTC | CASSPTFTGFGSEQYF
NA | TRBJ2-2 | TRBV23-1 | TRBD2 | TGCGCCAGCAGTCAATCGTTACTAGCGGGAGGAGTCGGGGAGCTGTTTTTT | CASSQSLLAGGVGELFF
few | TRBJ2-7 | TRBV10-2 | TRBD2 | TGCGCCAGTTCGGGGGGTAACGAGCAGTACTTC | CASSGGNEQYF
NA | TRBJ1-1 | TRBV7-6 | TRBD1 | TGTGCCAGCAGCTCCCGACAGGGCGGATCCACTGAAGCTTTCTTT | CASSSRQGGSTEAFF
NA | TRBJ2-7 | TRBV15 | TRBD1 | TGTGCCACCAGCAGAGCCCGGGACAGCTCCTACGAGCAGTACTTC | CATSRARDSSYEQYF
NA | TRBJ1-1 | TRBV7-6 | NA | TGTGCCAGCAGCTTAGAGAACGGAGTGAACACTGGAGCTTTCTTT | CASSLENGVNTGAFF
NA | TRBJ2-1 | TRBV5-4 | TRBD2 | TGTGCCAGCAGCCTAGCGGGAGGGCGCCGTGAGCAGTTCTTC | CASSLAGGRREQFF
many | TRBJ1-2 | TRBV6-1 | NA | TGTGCCAGCAGTGAAGACACTAACTATGGCTACACCTTC | CASSEDTNYGYTF
NA | TRBJ1-2 | TRBV28 | TRBD1 | TGTGCCAGCAGTTTATGGGGACAGGGCCTTTTTGACTATGGCTACACCTTC | CASSLWGQGLFDYGYTF
NA | TRBJ2-7 | TRBV27 | NA | TGTGCCAGCAGTTTTCTTCTGGGCCACTACGAGCAGTACTTC | CASSFLLGHYEQYF
NA | TRBJ1-6 | TRBV10-1 | NA | TGCGCCAGCAGTGAGTCGAGAATTTCACCCCTCCACTTT | CASSESRISPLHF
NA | TRBJ1-1 | TRBV5-4 | NA | TGTGCCGCGGAGGGGCTTGACACTGAAGCTTTCTTT | CAAEGLDTEAFF
NA | TRBJ2-3 | TRBV5-4 | NA | TGTGCCAGCAGCGAGCCGCGGTTGGCAGATACGCAGTATTTT | CASSEPRLADTQYF
NA | TRBJ2-5 | TRBV5-1 | NA | TGCGCCAGCAGCTTGGCCTCAGGGGTGCGGGAGACCCAGTACTTC | CASSLASGVRETQYF
NA | TRBJ2-1 | TRBV18 | NA | TGTGCCAGCTCACCACCGTCCTTGAATGAGCAGTTCTTC | CASSPPSLNEQFF
NA | TRBJ2-1 | TRBV5-1 | NA | TGCGCCAGCACCGTTGTGGGCGAAATATACAATGAGCAGTTCTTC | CASTVVGEIYNEQFF
NA | TRBJ1-2 | TRBV10-3 | TRBD1 | TGTGCCATCAGTGCGACAGGGAACTATGGCTACACCTTC | CAISATGNYGYTF
NA | TRBJ1-2 | TRBV5-1 | TRBD1 | TGCGCCAGCAGCTGGACAGGGGGAGGCAACTATGGCTACACCTTC | CASSWTGGGNYGYTF
NA | TRBJ1-2 | TRBV2 | TRBD1 | TGTGCCAGCAGTTTTTTTTCAGGGGGCTCAGATGGCTACACCTTC | CASSFFSGGSDGYTF
few | TRBJ1-3 | TRBV9 | NA | TGTGCCAGCAGCGTAGTAGGAGGGAGCTCTGGAAACACCATATATTTT | CASSVVGGSSGNTIYF
NA | TRBJ2-6 | TRBV14 | NA | TGTGCCAGCAGCCAAGGTCCGGTACGGTCTGGGGCCAACGTCCTGACTTTC | CASSQGPVRSGANVLTF
few | TRBJ2-2 | TRBV6-1 | TRBD1 | TGTGCCAGCAGCGCCGGGACAGGGAACACCGGGGAGCTGTTTTTT | CASSAGTGNTGELFF
once | TRBJ2-1 | TRBV28 | TRBD1 | TGTGCCAGCAGTTTAACGACAGGGTTGAATGAGCAGTTCTTC | CASSLTTGLNEQFF
NA | TRBJ1-1 | TRBV6-5 | TRBD1 | TGTGCCAGCAGTTACCGACAGGGGTTGACCACTGAAGCTTTCTTT | CASSYRQGLTTEAFF
NA | TRBJ2-1 | TRBV4-1 | TRBD2 | TGCGCCAGCAGCCAAGGCCTAGCGGGAGAGCAGTTCTTC | CASSQGLAGEQFF
NA | TRBJ2-7 | TRBV10-3 | TRBD2 | TGTGCCATCAGTGGGGTAACCGGGGGACTAGCGGGAGAAGCAACGACCTACGAGCAGTACTTC | CAISGVTGGLAGEATTYEQYF
NA | TRBJ2-7 | TRBV28 | TRBD2 | TGTGCCAGCACTCCGGGGGGGAATCCCTACGAGCAGTACTTC | CASTPGGNPYEQYF
once | TRBJ1-5 | TRBV19 | TRBD1 | TGTGCCAGTAGTCCGAGGACAGGGGGTCGGAGGTTGGATCAGCCCCAGCATTTT | CASSPRTGGRRLDQPQHF
few | TRBJ2-5 | TRBV6-6 | NA | TGTGCCAGCAGCCCATACAGTTACCAAGAGACCCAGTACTTC | CASSPYSYQETQYF
few | TRBJ2-7 | TRBV28 | TRBD2 | TGTGCCAGCAGCCCCCCGCTGGGGAGGGAATCCTACGAGCAGTACTTC | CASSPPLGRESYEQYF
NA | TRBJ2-7 | TRBV7-6 | TRBD1 | TGTGCCAGCAGCTTAGGACAGGGGGAAAACGAGCAGTGCTTC | CASSLGQGENEQCF
NA | TRBJ1-2 | TRBV30 | NA | TGTGCCTGGAAGGAGGCCGCGGGCATCTATGGCTACACCTTC | CAWKEAAGIYGYTF
NA | TRBJ1-2 | TRBV30 | NA | TGTGCCTGGAGTGTACAGGGCGCGATAGATGGCTACACCTTC | CAWSVQGAIDGYTF
NA | TRBJ2-1 | TRBV27 | TRBD2 | TGTGCCAGCAGTGGTTTAGCGGGAGGGCCAAACAATGAGCAGTTCTTC | CASSGLAGGPNNEQFF
NA | TRBJ1-1 | TRBV5-1 | NA | TGCGCCAGCAGCTTAGGGACTGATGAAGCTTTCTTT | CASSLGTDEAFF
NA | TRBJ1-2 | TRBV5-4 | TRBD1 | TGTGCCAGCAGCTTGGACAGGGGAGGCTACACCTTC | CASSLDRGGYTF